These T cell receptor beta chains were read from a single sample in a study of blood T cell repertoires in COVID-19. Measured with immunoSEQ multiplex PCR; TCRdb has only the in-frame clones, and not every one. The table shows 200,000 to 250,000 clones, with roughly nine tenths occurring only once. Source material: peripheral blood. These receptors originate from a man aged 35 to 55 with active or convalescent COVID-19. The CDR3 runs from the conserved cysteine through the conserved F or W. The D gene is left open where the match is weak. Rows may omit the clone size; those that give it use once, few, many or a size class.

>TRBD2|once|TRBJ2-2|TRBV30
CAWSSSGMIGELFF
TGTGCCTGGAGCTCTAGCGGGATGATCGGGGAGCTGTTTTTT
>TRBD1|-|TRBJ1-1|TRBV6-5
CASSRDRGSTEAFF
TGTGCCAGCAGTAGGGACAGGGGTTCCACTGAAGCTTTCTTT
>TRBD2|-|TRBJ2-1|TRBV4-1
CASSQQLAGGSRKFF
TGCGCCAGCAGCCAACAACTAGCGGGGGGGAGTAGGAAGTTCTTC
>-|-|TRBJ1-2|TRBV12-3/TRBV12-4
CASSLSGGVGYTF
TGTGCCAGCAGTTTATCAGGCGGGGTAGGCTACACCTTC
>-|few|TRBJ1-5|TRBV30
CAWSGVGPRREPQHF
TGTGCCTGGAGCGGGGTAGGGCCTCGGAGAGAGCCCCAGCATTTT
>TRBD1|-|TRBJ1-2|TRBV28
CASSPQGAFFYGYTF
TGTGCCAGCAGCCCCCAGGGGGCCTTCTTCTATGGCTACACCTTC
>-|-|TRBJ1-1|TRBV20-1
CSASFPRGNTEAFF
TGCAGTGCTAGTTTCCCCAGGGGGAACACTGAAGCTTTCTTT
>-|-|TRBJ2-6|TRBV2
CASSQDGVANVLTF
TGTGCCAGCAGCCAGGACGGGGTGGCCAACGTCCTGACTTTC
>-|-|TRBJ1-4|TRBV5-5
CASSLEGATNEKLFF
TGTGCCAGCAGCTTGGAGGGAGCAACTAATGAAAAACTGTTTTTT
>TRBD1|-|TRBJ1-4|TRBV7-9
CASSHPQGAGDEKLFF
TGTGCCAGCAGCCACCCACAGGGGGCGGGGGATGAAAAACTGTTTTTT
>-|-|TRBJ1-5|TRBV4-1
CASSQGVQGNQPQHF
TGCGCCAGCAGCCAAGGCGTTCAGGGTAATCAGCCCCAGCATTTT
>-|-|TRBJ1-5|TRBV4-1
CASSQPSRGLAQPQHF
TGCGCCAGCAGCCAACCTAGCAGAGGGCTAGCTCAGCCCCAGCATTTT
>TRBD1|-|TRBJ2-7|TRBV27
CASRQGAGNLYEQYF
TGTGCCAGCAGACAGGGGGCGGGTAATCTCTACGAGCAGTACTTC
>TRBD1|-|TRBJ1-5|TRBV7-2
CAISLTGASNQPQHF
TGTGCCATCAGTCTTACAGGGGCGTCCAATCAGCCCCAGCATTTT
>-|-|TRBJ2-1|TRBV10-1
CASSEGASELNEQFF
TGCGCCAGCAGTGAAGGGGCTAGCGAACTCAATGAGCAGTTCTTC
>TRBD1|-|TRBJ2-3|TRBV29-1
CSGKGAGTDTQYF
TGCAGCGGGAAGGGGGCTGGTACAGATACGCAGTATTTT
>-|-|TRBJ2-2|TRBV19
CASSIGGPGELFF
TGTGCCAGTAGTATCGGGGGTCCCGGGGAGCTGTTTTTT
>-|-|TRBJ1-5|TRBV19
CASSANGQPQHF
TGTGCCAGTAGTGCCAATGGCCAGCCCCAGCATTTT
>TRBD2|-|TRBJ2-7|TRBV19
CASSYGRTYEQYF
TGTGCCAGTAGCTACGGGAGGACCTACGAGCAGTACTTC
>-|-|TRBJ1-3|TRBV5-8
CASSPYAGDPGNTIYF
TGTGCCAGCAGCCCGTATGCAGGGGACCCGGGAAACACCATATATTTT
>TRBD1|-|TRBJ1-1|TRBV19
CASSPTGRTEAFF
TGTGCCAGTAGTCCGACAGGGCGCACTGAAGCTTTCTTT
>TRBD1|-|TRBJ1-2|TRBV10-3
CAISEGAGGNYGYTF
TGTGCCATCAGTGAGGGGGCAGGGGGGAACTATGGCTACACCTTC
>TRBD1|-|TRBJ1-2|TRBV7-8
CASSRDSYYGYTF
TGTGCCAGCAGCCGGGACAGCTACTATGGCTACACCTTC
>TRBD1|-|TRBJ2-7|TRBV6-5
CASSYGTVPSYEQYF
TGTGCCAGCAGTTACGGGACAGTCCCCTCCTACGAGCAGTACTTC
>-|-|TRBJ1-1|TRBV5-4
CASSLAAENTEAFF
TGTGCCAGCAGCTTGGCCGCGGAGAACACTGAAGCTTTCTTT
>-|-|TRBJ1-1|TRBV30
CAWKAGMNTEAFF
TGTGCCTGGAAGGCAGGGATGAACACTGAAGCTTTCTTT
>TRBD1|few|TRBJ2-7|TRBV5-1
CASSKPGTGESYEQYF
TGCGCCAGCAGTAAACCCGGGACAGGGGAATCCTACGAGCAGTACTTC
>-|-|TRBJ2-7|TRBV27
CASSLGFYLTGWEQYF
TGTGCCAGCAGTTTGGGCTTTTACCTAACAGGCTGGGAGCAGTACTTC
>TRBD1|once|TRBJ1-6|TRBV18
CASSPRGTGDNSPLHF
TGTGCCAGCTCACCACGTGGGACAGGGGATAATTCACCCCTCCACTTT
>-|-|TRBJ1-2|TRBV6-1
CASSEAPRKYGYTF
TGTGCCAGCAGTGAAGCACCCAGAAAGTATGGCTACACCTTC
>-|-|TRBJ2-1|TRBV28
CASSLPQRGGNEQFF
TGTGCCAGCAGTTTGCCTCAAAGGGGGGGGAATGAGCAGTTCTTC
>-|once|TRBJ2-7|TRBV5-6
CASSLLGGLEQYF
TGTGCCAGCAGCTTATTGGGGGGTTTAGAGCAGTACTTC
>TRBD1|-|TRBJ1-5|TRBV6-5
CAISDRGQQPQHF
TGTGCCATCTCTGACAGGGGGCAGCAGCCCCAGCATTTT
>-|-|TRBJ2-1|TRBV5-1
CASSRWRYLAADNEQFF
TGCGCCAGCAGCCGCTGGAGATATCTAGCTGCCGACAATGAGCAGTTCTTC
>-|-|TRBJ2-7|TRBV7-9
CASRDLRGEQYF
TGTGCCAGCAGAGATCTAAGGGGAGAGCAGTACTTC
>-|-|TRBJ1-5|TRBV12-5
CASGPRGEDQPQHF
TGTGCTAGTGGCCCCAGGGGTGAGGATCAGCCCCAGCATTTT
>-|-|TRBJ1-2|TRBV11-2
CASSLDQGQDPNYGYTF
TGTGCCAGCAGCTTAGACCAGGGGCAGGATCCTAACTATGGCTACACCTTC
>-|once|TRBJ1-2|TRBV6-5
CASSYLAANYGYTF
TGTGCCAGCAGTTACTTGGCAGCTAACTATGGCTACACCTTC
>-|few|TRBJ1-1|TRBV5-5
CASIRSGTQNTEAFF
TGTGCCAGCATCAGATCCGGGACACAGAACACTGAAGCTTTCTTT
>-|-|TRBJ2-2|TRBV5-4
CASSPRPWESGELFF
TGTGCCAGCAGCCCCCGCCCGTGGGAGAGCGGGGAGCTGTTTTTT
>TRBD1|-|TRBJ1-2|TRBV9
CASSVVAGGNYGYTF
TGTGCCAGCAGCGTAGTGGCAGGGGGCAACTATGGCTACACCTTC
>-|-|TRBJ2-1|TRBV2
CASTSRSSYNEQFF
TGTGCCAGCACCTCTAGGTCCTCCTACAATGAGCAGTTCTTC
>TRBD1|-|TRBJ2-7|TRBV5-1
CASSLPPGQGTYEQYF
TGCGCCAGCAGCTTGCCACCGGGACAGGGCACCTACGAGCAGTACTTC
>TRBD1|few|TRBJ1-1|TRBV6-5
CASSPRTGLNTEAFF
TGTGCCAGCAGTCCAAGGACAGGATTGAACACTGAAGCTTTCTTT
>TRBD1|-|TRBJ2-7|TRBV9
CASSRGQGTYEQYF
TGTGCCAGCAGCCGGGGACAGGGCACCTACGAGCAGTACTTC
>-|once|TRBJ2-3|TRBV7-9
CASSAQLAYVTDTQYF
TGTGCCAGCAGCGCCCAACTAGCTTACGTCACAGATACGCAGTATTTT
>-|-|TRBJ1-1|TRBV3-1/TRBV3-2
CASSQGSTEAFF
TGTGCCAGCAGTCAGGGGAGCACTGAAGCTTTCTTT
>TRBD1|-|TRBJ2-7|TRBV28
CASLNRDSSYEQYF
TGTGCCAGCTTAAACCGGGACAGCTCCTACGAGCAGTACTTC
>-|-|TRBJ2-1|TRBV9
CASSPQAQYEQFF
TGTGCCAGCAGCCCCCAGGCCCAGTATGAGCAGTTCTTC
>TRBD2|-|TRBJ2-1|TRBV5-4
CASSLFVGPRGDEQFF
TGTGCCAGCAGCCTCTTCGTGGGGCCGCGGGGGGATGAGCAGTTCTTC